This TCR beta chain was sequenced in a study of vaccination effects on CD4 cells after COVID-19. This CDR3 region has 14 residues. Germline CDR1 reads MRHNA; CDR2 reads SNTAGT. V was cut by 5 bases and J by 4 bases, with 14 bases left in between. Clones were read by immunoSEQ multiplex PCR, and TCRdb kept only the in-frame ones, dropping some. The table has about 24,000 clones, more than 60% seen once; the top ten hold 7.8%. Comments on this clone: Its target is unknown.

Antigen-specific CD4+ T cells were expanded (with viral peptide pools) by the ViraFEST assay ahead of sequencing. Following 10 days of culture, CD4+ T cells were isolated. All study participants received two doses of BNT162b2 or mRNA-1273 vaccine. This sequence joins TRBV6-4 and TRBJ1-1, with unresolved D. The TCR sequence derives from a human donor who received a COVID-19 vaccine. Source: CD4+ T cells from PBMCs cultured with SARS-CoV-2 spike peptides, taken after COVID-19 vaccination. Written as DNA, the CDR3 is TGTGCCAGCAGTTCTGCCCCAGGTACCACTGAAGCTTTCTTT. Protein product: CASSSAPGTTEAFF.